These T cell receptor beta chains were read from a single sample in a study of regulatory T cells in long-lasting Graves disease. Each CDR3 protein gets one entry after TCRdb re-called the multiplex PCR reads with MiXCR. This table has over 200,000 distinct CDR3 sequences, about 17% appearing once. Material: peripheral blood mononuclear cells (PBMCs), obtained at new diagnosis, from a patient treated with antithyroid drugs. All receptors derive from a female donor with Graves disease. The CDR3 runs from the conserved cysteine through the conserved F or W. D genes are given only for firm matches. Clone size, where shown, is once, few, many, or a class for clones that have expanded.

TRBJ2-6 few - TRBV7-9 TGTGCCAGCAGCTTAGTGGGAAACCGGGACGCTGGGGCCAACGTCCTGACTTTC CASSLVGNRDAGANVLTF
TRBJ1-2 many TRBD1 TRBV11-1 TGTGCCAGCAGCCAAACAGGGGGCTTTTCCTATGGCTACACCTTC CASSQTGGFSYGYTF
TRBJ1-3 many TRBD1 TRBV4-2 TGTGCCAGCAGCACCCTGACAGGGGCCCACTCTGGAAACACCATATATTTT CASSTLTGAHSGNTIYF
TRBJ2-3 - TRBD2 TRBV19 TGTGCCAGTAGTATAAGTAGCGGGAGGCCAGATACGCAGTATTTT CASSISSGRPDTQYF
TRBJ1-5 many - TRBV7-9 TGTGCCAGCAGCTTAGGGGGGTCCGTGAATCAGCCCCAGCATTTT CASSLGGSVNQPQHF
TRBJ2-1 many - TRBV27 TGTGCCAGCAGCCCGAGCCAGTCAAGCTCCTACAATGAGCAGTTCTTC CASSPSQSSSYNEQFF
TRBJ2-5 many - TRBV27 TGTGCCAGCAGTTTAGGCTGGGTAGGGACCCAGTACTTC CASSLGWVGTQYF
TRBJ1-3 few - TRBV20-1 TGCAGTGCCGAGGGCCCCCCGCGCCCAAGCTCTGGAAACACCATATATTTT CSAEGPPRPSSGNTIYF
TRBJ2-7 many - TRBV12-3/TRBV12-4 TGTGCCAGCAGTTTCCGGGGCTACGAGCAGTACTTC CASSFRGYEQYF
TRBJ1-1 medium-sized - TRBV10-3 TGTGCCATCAGTGAGGACAGCATGAACACTGAAGCTTTCTTT CAISEDSMNTEAFF
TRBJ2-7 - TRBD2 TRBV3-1 TGTGCCAGCAGCCGATGGACTAGCGGGAGGGTCCACGAGCAGTACTTC CASSRWTSGRVHEQYF
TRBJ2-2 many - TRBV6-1 TGTGCCAGCAGTCGGGACCCCTCCGGGGAGCTGTTTTTT CASSRDPSGELFF
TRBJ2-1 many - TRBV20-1 TGCAGTGCTAGAGAAAGGGGAGGTATTACCTACAATGAGCAGTTCTTC CSARERGGITYNEQFF
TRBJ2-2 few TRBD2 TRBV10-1 TGCGCCAGCAGTGAGGCGGGACTAGCGGACGACTCGAACACCGGGGAGCTGTTTTTT CASSEAGLADDSNTGELFF
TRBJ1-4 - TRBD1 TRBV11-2 TGTGCCAGCAGCTCGGGACAGGGGGCGGCTGCAACTAACGAAAAACTGTTTTTT CASSSGQGAAATNEKLFF
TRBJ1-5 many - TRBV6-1 TGTGCCAGCAGACCCAAGGGACGCGGGAGTCAGCCCCAGCATTTT CASRPKGRGSQPQHF
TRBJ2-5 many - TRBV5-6 TGTGCCAGCAGCCTGAGGGCGGTGGCAGAGACCCAGTACTTC CASSLRAVAETQYF
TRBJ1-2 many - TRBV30 TGTGCCTGGGCGTTTCCCCCGGCGGGTGGCTACACCTTC CAWAFPPAGGYTF
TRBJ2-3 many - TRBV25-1 TGTGCCAGCAGTGACTACCGTCGCAGAGATACGCAGTATTTT CASSDYRRRDTQYF
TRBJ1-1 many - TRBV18 TGTGCCAGCTCACCACAAGGGCAGAGTCTGAACACTGAAGCTTTCTTT CASSPQGQSLNTEAFF
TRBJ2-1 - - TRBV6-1 TGTGCCAGCGGAACGGGAGTAGATGGGGCAGATGAGCAGTTCTTC CASGTGVDGADEQFF
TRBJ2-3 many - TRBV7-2 TGTGCCAGCAGCTTAGCGGGAACAACAGATACGCAGTATTTT CASSLAGTTDTQYF